Listed below are T cell receptor beta chains from one sample, sequenced in a study of blood T cells in healthy people across ages. MiXCR, applied by TCRdb to the 5' RACE reads, yields one record per CDR3 protein. This table holds around 1.5 million distinct CDR3 sequences, roughly 40% found once. Sequenced material: blood. The source of these receptors is a woman aged 18-29 years in good health. Both conserved end residues are part of each CDR3. Each record gives: V gene, clone size, J gene, D gene, CDR3 DNA, CDR3 protein. D genes are given only for firm matches. For some rows the clone size is stated as once, few or many, or as a class when expanded; others skip it.

>TRBV12-3/TRBV12-4|NA|TRBJ1-4|NA
TGTGCCAGCAGTTTTAAGGGATGGGGTAATGAAAAACTGTTTTTT
CASSFKGWGNEKLFF
>TRBV6-1|NA|TRBJ1-2|NA
TGTGCCAGCTGTGAAGGGACCCCGAGGGGCGGCTACACCTTC
CASCEGTPRGGYTF
>TRBV28|NA|TRBJ1-2|NA
TGTGCCAGCAGTTTCTGGGCAGGGGTAAACTATGGCTACACCTTC
CASSFWAGVNYGYTF
>TRBV2|NA|TRBJ2-2|NA
TGTGCCAGCAGTGCCCCGGCCACCGGGGAGCTGTTTTTT
CASSAPATGELFF
>TRBV12-3/TRBV12-4|once|TRBJ2-5|NA
TGTGCCAGCAGCCAGGGAGTGACAGGTCTATCAGTGAAAGAGACCCAGTACTTC
CASSQGVTGLSVKETQYF
>TRBV2|few|TRBJ2-3|NA
TGTGCCAGCGCGGCCTTAAAGGCAGATACGCAGTATTTT
CASAALKADTQYF
>TRBV4-1|few|TRBJ1-1|NA
TGCGCCAGCAGCTCATCCAGGGCCCCGAACACTGAAGCTTTCTTT
CASSSSRAPNTEAFF
>TRBV4-2|NA|TRBJ2-5|TRBD2
TGTGCCAGCAGCCAAGAGGCTCTAGCGGGGGGTCGGGAGCAGTACTTC
CASSQEALAGGREQYF
>TRBV7-2|few|TRBJ2-2|NA
TGTGCCAGCAGCTTAGGGCAGCGATCCACCGGGGAGCTGTTTTTT
CASSLGQRSTGELFF
>TRBV13|few|TRBJ1-2|NA
TGTGCCAGCAGCTTGCAGGGGAATGGCTATGGCTACACCTTC
CASSLQGNGYGYTF
>TRBV4-1|few|TRBJ2-7|NA
TGCGCCAGCAGTCCCCTTGGATTGGGGACTTTCGACGGAGAGCAGTACTTC
CASSPLGLGTFDGEQYF
>TRBV6-1|NA|TRBJ2-1|TRBD2
TGTGCCAGCATCCGGACTAGCGTCGACAATGAGCAGTTCTTC
CASIRTSVDNEQFF
>TRBV5-1|once|TRBJ2-7|NA
TGCGCCAGCAGCTTGGCCGCGGGACCTTGCGAGCAGTACTTC
CASSLAAGPCEQYF
>TRBV7-2|NA|TRBJ2-3|TRBD2
TGTGCCAGCAGCTCAGCGGCTAGCGGAACTAGCACAGATACGCAGTATTTT
CASSSAASGTSTDTQYF
>TRBV2|NA|TRBJ2-4|NA
TGTGCCAGCCAGACATCGGAGTCCCGGGCCAAAAACATTCAGTACTTC
CASQTSESRAKNIQYF
>TRBV6-1|NA|TRBJ2-1|TRBD1
TGTGCCAGCAGGGTCGACAGGGGGTTCTACAATGAGCAGTTCTTC
CASRVDRGFYNEQFF
>TRBV27|NA|TRBJ1-4|TRBD1
TGTGCCAGCAGCCCACAGGGGCCGGGGGGGGAAGTGGATGAAAAACTGTTTTTT
CASSPQGPGGEVDEKLFF
>TRBV20-1|NA|TRBJ1-4|NA
TGCAGTGCTAGATCGGAAGAGAAACTGTTTTTT
CSARSEEKLFF
>TRBV20-1|NA|TRBJ2-7|NA
TGCAGTGCTATAAGGGCCGCGAGCTCCTACGAGCAGTACTTC
CSAIRAASSYEQYF
>TRBV3-1|NA|TRBJ1-2|TRBD1
TGTGCCAGCAGCCCATCCGGGACAGGGGGCATAACTACGGGCTACACCTTC
CASSPSGTGGITTGYTF
>TRBV6-1|NA|TRBJ2-1|TRBD2
TGTGCCAGCAGTCCCCAGTCTAGCGGGGGGCGGCACGAGCAGTTCTTC
CASSPQSSGGRHEQFF
>TRBV4-1|NA|TRBJ1-5|TRBD1
TGCGCCAGCAGCCAAGAGTGGACAGGGTTTGCTCAGCCCCAGCATTTT
CASSQEWTGFAQPQHF
>TRBV11-2|many|TRBJ1-6|NA
TGTGCCAGCAGCTTAGCCCCGGGGAATTCACCCCTCCACTTT
CASSLAPGNSPLHF
>TRBV6-1|NA|TRBJ1-5|NA
TGTGCCAGCAGTGCCTGGGACAGCAATCAGCCCCAGCATTTT
CASSAWDSNQPQHF
>TRBV9|few|TRBJ2-3|TRBD2
TGTGCCAGCAGCGTAGGCGGGCGGGGGGGCACAGATACGCAGTATTTT
CASSVGGRGGTDTQYF
>TRBV29-1|NA|TRBJ1-1|NA
TGCAGCGTTGCCCCACTCGGGAACCCTGAAGCTTTCTTT
CSVAPLGNPEAFF
>TRBV4-1|NA|TRBJ2-7|TRBD2
TGCGCCAGCAGCCAAGGGGGGACTAGCATTGAGCAGTACTTC
CASSQGGTSIEQYF
>TRBV29-1|few|TRBJ2-2|NA
TGCAGCGTTGTCGGTACGGGGGAGCTGTTTTTT
CSVVGTGELFF
>TRBV30|NA|TRBJ1-2|TRBD1
TGTGCCTGGAGTGCGGGACAGGGGTACATTGTCTACACCTTC
CAWSAGQGYIVYTF
>TRBV7-9|NA|TRBJ2-1|TRBD1
TGTGCCAGCAGCTTCGTCTGGGACAGGTATGACAATGAGCAGTTCTTC
CASSFVWDRYDNEQFF
>TRBV7-2|few|TRBJ1-5|NA
TGTGCCAGCAGCTCCGGGGGGACTGGGGAGGAGCCCCAGCATTTT
CASSSGGTGEEPQHF
>TRBV10-3|NA|TRBJ2-3|TRBD2
TGTGCCATCAGTGAGATCGGGCGGGAGGCGCAGTATTTT
CAISEIGREAQYF
>TRBV9|few|TRBJ1-5|TRBD1
TGTGCCAGTGGACAGGGGATCGGTCAGCCCCAGCATTTT
CASGQGIGQPQHF
>TRBV7-6|few|TRBJ2-3|TRBD2
TGTGCCAGCAGCACCCCGACTAGCGGGGGGGATCAGGATACGCAGTATTTT
CASSTPTSGGDQDTQYF
>TRBV5-5|NA|TRBJ2-2|NA
TGTGCCAGCAGCGTGGTGGGCTACACCGGGGAGCTGTTTTTT
CASSVVGYTGELFF
>TRBV12-3/TRBV12-4|NA|TRBJ2-3|NA
TGTGCCAGCAGTTTACTTCAGGGCCCAGATACGCAGTATTTT
CASSLLQGPDTQYF
>TRBV10-3|few|TRBJ2-3|TRBD2
TGTGCCACTAACCGACTAGCGACTAGCACAGATACGCAGTATTTT
CATNRLATSTDTQYF
>TRBV6-6|few|TRBJ2-3|NA
TGTGCCAGCAGCTATCGCCGGGACTCAGGAGATACGCAGTATTTT
CASSYRRDSGDTQYF
>TRBV3-1|NA|TRBJ1-2|NA
TGTGCCAGCAGGCAACGAGATTACCAGGGTAACTATGGCTACACCTTC
CASRQRDYQGNYGYTF
>TRBV27|few|TRBJ2-3|NA
TGTGCCAGCAGTAGAGGAAAAAGGACAGATACGCAGTATTTT
CASSRGKRTDTQYF
>TRBV27|NA|TRBJ2-7|TRBD2
TGTGCCCGGGGGAGCAGGAGTCCTAGCGGGGGGGCCTACGAGCAGTACTTC
CARGSRSPSGGAYEQYF
>TRBV5-1|NA|TRBJ2-6|NA
TGCGCCAGCAAAGAGGGGGCTGGGGCCAACGTCCTGACTTTC
CASKEGAGANVLTF
>TRBV29-1|few|TRBJ1-1|NA
TGCAGCGTTGAACTGAGGTGGGGGGTCCCTGAAGCTTTCTTT
CSVELRWGVPEAFF
>TRBV7-3|NA|TRBJ2-3|TRBD1
TGTGCCAGCAGTCCCGTGGCAGGGGGTTTGGATACGCAGTATTTT
CASSPVAGGLDTQYF
>TRBV18|once|TRBJ2-3|NA
TGTGCCAGCTCACCCCGGGCGGGGCGCGCGCAAGATACGCAGTATTTT
CASSPRAGRAQDTQYF
>TRBV20-1|NA|TRBJ1-3|TRBD1
TGCAGTGCTAGGGATAGCCGGCCTCCGGGCCGCAGGGGGGGAAACACCATATATTTT
CSARDSRPPGRRGGNTIYF
>TRBV5-1|NA|TRBJ2-7|TRBD2
TGCGCCAGCAATAGACTAGCGGGAGCCCAGGAGTCCGAGCAGTACTTC
CASNRLAGAQESEQYF
>TRBV3-1|NA|TRBJ2-7|TRBD1
TGTGCCAGCAGCCAAGGGACAGGTTCCTACAATGAGCAGTACTTC
CASSQGTGSYNEQYF
>TRBV20-1|NA|TRBJ1-2|TRBD1
TGCAGTGCTAGAGAGGGGACAGGGTACTATGGCTACACCTTC
CSAREGTGYYGYTF
>TRBV28|NA|TRBJ1-5|TRBD1
TGTGCCAGCAGCCTACGACAGGGACGTGGCAATCAGCCCCAGCATTTT
CASSLRQGRGNQPQHF